The T cell receptor (beta chain) described here comes from a study of cytomegalovirus exposure and HLA in healthy donors. Study results and caveats: Cytomegalovirus-associated TCR beta chains were listed, numbering 150 to 200.

Turning to this clone: Its antigen remains unknown.

Germline CDR1 SGHRS, CDR2 YFSETQ. The J segment lost 0 bases and the V segment lost 2 bases, leaving 2 bases of the junction unmatched. This CDR3 has 15 amino acids. This PCR relied on a set of 60 Vbeta primers and 13 Jbeta primers. Only in-frame clones appear in the TCRdb table, and some are missing; sequencing was by immunoSEQ multiplex PCR. Of 100,000 to 120,000 clones listed, roughly four fifths are singletons. The genes are TRBV5-1 and TRBJ2-1; the match to TRBD2 covers 7 bases. Sequenced material: PBMCs. The sequence derives from a woman in her late teens or twenties in good health and CMV-seronegative. The CDR3 region has the DNA TGCGCCAGCAGCTTTGGCGGGAGCTCCTACAATGAGCAGTTCTTC. Translated, it gives CASSFGGSSYNEQFF.